This entry describes one TCR beta chain. These data belong to a study of blood T cell repertoires in COVID-19. Clinical history as reported by participants underpinned cohort assignment. This CDR3 has 15 residues. From germline, CDR1 is MNHEY and CDR2 SVGEGT. V lost 2 bases to trimming and J lost 3 bases; unmatched junction nucleotides: 4. Using immunoSEQ multiplex PCR, the repertoire was profiled, and TCRdb retains in-frame clones only, with some absent. The sample holds 150,000 to 200,000 clones; around 73% are singletons and the top ten take 17%. The TCR sequence derives from a woman aged 45-65 years who had recovered from COVID-19. The sequenced material came from PBMCs or T cells enriched from blood (not recorded which). The V gene is TRBV6-2 or TRBV6-3, the J gene TRBJ2-3; 8 nucleotides match TRBD2. In DNA, the CDR3 is TGTGCCAGCAGTTACCGGACGGGAGGGACAGATACGCAGTATTTT. It encodes CASSYRTGGTDTQYF.